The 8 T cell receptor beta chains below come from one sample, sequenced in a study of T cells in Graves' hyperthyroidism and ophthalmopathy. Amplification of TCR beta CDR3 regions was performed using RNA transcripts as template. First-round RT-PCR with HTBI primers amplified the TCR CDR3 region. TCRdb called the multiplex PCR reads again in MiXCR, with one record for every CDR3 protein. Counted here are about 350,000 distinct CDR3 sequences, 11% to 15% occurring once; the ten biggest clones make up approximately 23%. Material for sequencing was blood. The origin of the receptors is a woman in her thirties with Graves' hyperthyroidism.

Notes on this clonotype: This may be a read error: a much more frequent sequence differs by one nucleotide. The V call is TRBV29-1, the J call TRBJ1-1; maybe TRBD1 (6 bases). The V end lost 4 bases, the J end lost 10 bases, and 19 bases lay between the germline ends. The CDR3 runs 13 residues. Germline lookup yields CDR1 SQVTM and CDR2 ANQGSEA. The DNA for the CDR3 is TGCAGCGTTGCGAAACAGGGTATTTCTGGAGCTTTCTTT. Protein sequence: CSVAKQGISGAFF.

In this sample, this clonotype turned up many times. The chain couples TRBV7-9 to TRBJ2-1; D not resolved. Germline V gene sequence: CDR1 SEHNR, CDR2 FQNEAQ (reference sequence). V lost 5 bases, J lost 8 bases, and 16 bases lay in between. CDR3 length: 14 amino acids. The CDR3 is CASSPKSFGYEQFF. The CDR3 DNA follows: TGTGCCAGCAGCCCCAAATCGTTCGGGTATGAGCAGTTCTTC.

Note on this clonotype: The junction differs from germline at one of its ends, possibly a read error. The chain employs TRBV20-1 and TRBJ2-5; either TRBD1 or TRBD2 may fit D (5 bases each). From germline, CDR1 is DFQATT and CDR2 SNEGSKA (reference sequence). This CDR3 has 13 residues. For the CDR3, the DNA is TGCAATGCTAGGTCATCAGGGAGAGAGACCCAGTACTTC. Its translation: CNARSSGRETQYF.

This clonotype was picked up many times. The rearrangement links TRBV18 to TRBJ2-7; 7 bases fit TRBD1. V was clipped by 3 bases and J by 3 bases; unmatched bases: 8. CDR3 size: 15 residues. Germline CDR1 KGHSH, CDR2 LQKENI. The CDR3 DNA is TGTGCCAGCTCACCCGACAGGGTCTCTAACTACGAGCAGTACTTC. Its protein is CASSPDRVSNYEQYF.

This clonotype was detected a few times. Here the CDR3 reads CASSLEALETQYF. In DNA form, the CDR3 reads TGTGCCAGCAGCTTGGAGGCATTAGAGACCCAGTACTTC. This rearrangement joins TRBV5-5 to TRBJ2-5; D is uncertain. Germline assignment: CDR1 SGHKS and CDR2 YYEKEE (reference sequence). The CDR3 has 13 residues. Between the trimmed V and J ends, which lost 0 bases and 4 bases, there was a span of 7 bases.

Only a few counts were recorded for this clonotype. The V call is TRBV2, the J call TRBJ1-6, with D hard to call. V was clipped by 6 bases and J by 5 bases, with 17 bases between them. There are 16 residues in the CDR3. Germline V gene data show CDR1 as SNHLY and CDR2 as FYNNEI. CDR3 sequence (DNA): TGTGCCAGCAGACCTTACATCGGTTCTAATAATTCACCCCTCCACTTT. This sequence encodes CASRPYIGSNNSPLHF.

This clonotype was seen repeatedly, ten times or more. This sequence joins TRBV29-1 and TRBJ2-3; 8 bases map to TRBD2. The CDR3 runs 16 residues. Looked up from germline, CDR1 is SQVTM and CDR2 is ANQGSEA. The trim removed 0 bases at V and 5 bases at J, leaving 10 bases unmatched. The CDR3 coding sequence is TGCAGCGTTGAAGACCTGACGGGAGGGCCCAAAGATACGCAGTATTTT. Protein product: CSVEDLTGGPKDTQYF.

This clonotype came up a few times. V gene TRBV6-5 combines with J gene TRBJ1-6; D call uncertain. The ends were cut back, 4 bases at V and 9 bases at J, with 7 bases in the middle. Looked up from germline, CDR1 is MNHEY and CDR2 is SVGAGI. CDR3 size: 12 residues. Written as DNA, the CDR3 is TGTGCCAGCAGTTTCCCCCGTTCACCCCTCCACTTT. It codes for CASSFPRSPLHF.